What follows are 14 T cell receptor beta chains derived from one specimen sequenced in a study of shared T cell receptors in the human thymus. Repertoires were generated with immunoSEQ multiplex PCR, while TCRdb's copy carries only in-frame clones and drops some. Of 630,000 or so clones listed, around 87% were seen once; the top ten hold under 0.01%. These data were also filed under a second study, of human thymus T cells.

Sequencing used thymocytes. These receptors originate from a boy in the first two years of life with a congenital heart defect.

CDR3 loop: CASSIRLALGPSSYNEQFF. The CDR3 coding sequence is TGTGCCAGTAGTATAAGACTAGCCCTCGGCCCCAGCTCCTACAATGAGCAGTTCTTC. This rearrangement joins TRBV19 to TRBJ2-1; TRBD2 matches at 7 bases. Germline trimming cut 2 bases from V and 0 bases from J; bases unmatched to any gene: 13. The length of the CDR3 is 19 residues. From germline, CDR1 is LNHDA and CDR2 SQIVND (reference sequence). Full variable domain (remainder filled in from reference TRBV19 and TRBJ2-1): DGGITQSPKYLFRKEGQNVTLSCEQNLNHDAMYWYRQDPGQGLRLIYYSQIVNDFQKGDIAEGYSVSREKKESFPLTVTSAQKNPTAFYLCASSIRLALGPSSYNEQFFGPGTRLTVL.

In its sample, this clone was seen once. The CDR3, as DNA: TGTGCCAGCAGTTGCTCGGCCTCCGAGCTGTTTTTT. It codes for CASSCSASELFF. V is TRBV6-5 and J is TRBJ2-2; D is unclear. The CDR3 spans 12 residues. Germline lookup yields CDR1 MNHEY and CDR2 SVGAGI. V dropped 4 bases and J dropped 11 bases, with 11 bases sitting between them.

The chain uses TRBV11-2 and TRBJ2-2; D uncertain. The germline gives CDR1 SGHAT, CDR2 FQNNGV. Trimming took off 2 bases at V and 2 bases at J, with 12 bases between the two ends. The CDR3 runs to 16 residues. The CDR3 region is CASSLPSSGNTGELFF. The CDR3 DNA follows: TGTGCCAGCAGCTTACCTTCCTCGGGTAACACCGGGGAGCTGTTTTTT.

The V and J genes are TRBV4-3 and TRBJ2-3, with 10 bases matching TRBD1. The trim removed 4 bases at V and 1 base at J, leaving 8 bases unmatched. The V gene's germline CDR1 is LGHNA and CDR2 YSLEER. This CDR3 has 17 amino acids. The CDR3 sequence is CASSRTGGTLGTDTQYF. The CDR3 region has the DNA TGCGCCAGCAGCCGGACAGGGGGAACTTTAGGCACAGATACGCAGTATTTT.

This chain joins TRBV4-3 and TRBJ2-6, with 16 bases lining up with TRBD2. This CDR3 has 20 amino acids. Losses at the gene ends were 2 bases for V and 4 bases for J; bases not matched to a gene: 8. The germline V gene has CDR1 LGHNA and CDR2 YSLEER. The CDR3 loop reads CASSQSGLAGGTAGANVLTF. Here the CDR3 DNA reads TGCGCCAGCAGCCAATCGGGACTAGCGGGAGGGACAGCGGGGGCCAACGTCCTGACTTTC.

The chain recombines TRBV18 with TRBJ1-1; D uncertain. V lost 6 bases, J lost 0 bases, and 11 bases lay in between. CDR3 size: 14 residues. Germline lookup yields CDR1 KGHSH and CDR2 LQKENI. CDR3 sequence reads: CASSPGKMNTEAFF. In DNA form, the CDR3 reads TGTGCCAGCTCCCCGGGGAAAATGAACACTGAAGCTTTCTTT.

J is TRBJ2-5 and V is TRBV6-5; 7 bases line up with TRBD2. The CDR3 totals 13 residues. Germline V gene lookup returns CDR1 MNHEY and CDR2 SVGAGI. J lost 10 bases, V lost 8 bases, and 13 bases had no gene match. The CDR3 sequence is CASRTGGPGVQYF. Here the CDR3 DNA reads TGTGCCAGCCGCACGGGGGGTCCGGGGGTCCAGTACTTC.

This rearrangement joins TRBV4-2 to TRBJ1-2, with unresolved D. The ends were cut back, 4 bases at V and 2 bases at J, with 17 bases in the middle. The CDR3 is 16 residues long. CDR1 and CDR2 (germline): LGHNA, YNFKEQ. The CDR3 is CASSRTPGTGNYGYTF. In DNA, the CDR3 is TGTGCCAGCAGCCGAACCCCCGGAACCGGGAACTATGGCTACACCTTC.

V usage is TRBV21-1 and J usage is TRBJ1-1. TRBV21-1 has pseudogene status. The CDR3 totals 13 residues. The CDR3 bases are TGTGCCAGCATCCTGGCGGGGGACACTGAAGCTTTCTTT. This sequence encodes CASILAGDTEAFF.

The rearrangement uses TRBV4-1 and TRBJ1-1, with TRBD1 as a possible D gene (5 bases). Germline V gene lookup returns CDR1 MGHRA and CDR2 YSYEKL. Deletions cut 0 bases from V and 3 bases from J, with 17 bases between. There are 17 residues in the CDR3. In DNA, the CDR3 is TGCGCCAGCAGCCAAGATCCGCAGGGCCTTAAATACACTGAAGCTTTCTTT. It codes for CASSQDPQGLKYTEAFF.

The chain carries TRBV7-9 and TRBJ2-1; 9 bases fit TRBD1. CDR1 is SEHNR, CDR2 FQNEAQ, per germline (reference sequence). The J segment lost 8 bases and the V segment lost 5 bases, leaving 7 bases of the junction unmatched. The CDR3 loop spans 14 amino acids. CDR3 protein: CASSLPGQGHEQFF. The CDR3 DNA sequence: TGTGCCAGCAGCCTCCCGGGACAGGGTCATGAGCAGTTCTTC.

This clone occurred a few times. V gene TRBV6-6 combines with J gene TRBJ2-1; 11 bases are a match to TRBD2. V shed 6 bases and J 6 bases; nucleotides not matched to a gene: 10. Germline CDR1 MNHNY, CDR2 SVGAGI (reference sequence). This CDR3 has 16 residues. The CDR3 region has the DNA TGTGCCAGCAGCCCCCCGGGACTAGCGGCTCTCAATGAGCAGTTCTTC. Translated, it gives CASSPPGLAALNEQFF.

This chain connects TRBV6-5 to TRBJ2-3; D might be TRBD2 (6 bases). Between the trimmed V and J ends, which lost 2 bases and 4 bases, there was a span of 10 bases. This CDR3 is built from 14 residues. From germline, CDR1 is MNHEY and CDR2 SVGAGI. DNA for the CDR3: TGTGCCAGCAGTTACGGGAGGATGGCAGATACGCAGTATTTT. Amino acids: CASSYGRMADTQYF.

V and J are TRBV28 and TRBJ1-5; weak D call: TRBD1 (5 bases). The CDR3 runs 17 residues. Germline loops: CDR1 MDHEN, CDR2 SYDVKM. Between the trimmed V and J ends, which lost 3 bases and 3 bases, there was a span of 18 bases. As DNA, the CDR3 is TGTGCCAGCAGTTTGAGTAATATCGACAGTGCCAATCAGCCCCAGCATTTT. It encodes CASSLSNIDSANQPQHF.